The 28 T cell receptor beta chains given below trace back to one sample, sequenced in a study of T-cell memory formation after mild COVID-19. MiXCR, applied by TCRdb to the 5' RACE reads, yields one record per CDR3 protein. The sample has roughly 250,000 distinct CDR3 sequences, roughly 15% seen once; the top ten hold 3.5% to 4%. Sequenced: PBMCs or a T cell subset sorted from them (not recorded which). These receptor sequences come from a man aged 18 to 35 who had mild COVID-19 (a few samples of this study predate the infection). Cell type and time point are not known.

The chain couples TRBV9 to TRBJ1-1, with a possible D match to TRBD1 (6 bases). This CDR3 is 15 amino acids long. V lost 3 bases and J lost 2, with 14 bases in between. In germline, CDR1 is SGDLS, CDR2 YYNGEE. Written as DNA, the CDR3 is TGTGCCAGCAGCGCCGTCGGACAGTTAAACACTGAAGCTTTCTTT. Its translation: CASSAVGQLNTEAFF.

This clonotype was counted a single time. J is TRBJ2-1 and V is TRBV5-1; 11 bases line up with TRBD2. Germline-derived CDR1 and CDR2 are SGHRS and YFSETQ. The CDR3 length is 16 residues. Trimming cost V 0 bases and J 9 bases; bases outside gene matches: 8. The CDR3, as DNA: TGCGCCAGCAGCTTGGCGCCTAGCGGGGGGAGTGGTGAGCAGTTCTTC. This sequence encodes CASSLAPSGGSGEQFF.

The rearrangement joins TRBV4-3 to TRBJ1-6; D uncertain. Trimming took 0 bases from V and 5 from J, leaving 8 bases between them. Germline V gene sequence: CDR1 LGHNA, CDR2 YSLEER. The CDR3 has 15 amino acids. The CDR3 sequence: CASSQDWGDNSPLHF. CDR3 nucleotides: TGCGCCAGCAGCCAAGACTGGGGAGATAATTCACCCCTCCACTTT.

The chain couples TRBV12-5 to TRBJ2-1; 7 bases match TRBD2. The ends lost 6 bases at V and 0 bases at J; junction bases unmatched: 2. Germline assignment: CDR1 LGHNT and CDR2 FRNRAP. The CDR3 sequence is 14 residues long. The CDR3 loop is CASGRGGSYNEQFF. The CDR3 nucleotides read TGTGCTAGTGGCCGCGGGGGCTCCTACAATGAGCAGTTCTTC. Based on the CDR3 plus reference TRBV12-5 and TRBJ2-1, the full variable domain is DARVTQTPRHKVTEMGQEVTMRCQPILGHNTVFWYRQTMMQGLELLAYFRNRAPLDDSGMPKDRFSAEMPDATLATLKIQPSEPRDSAVYFCASGRGGSYNEQFFGPGTRLTVL.

This clonotype showed up just a few times. This chain connects TRBV18 to TRBJ1-3, with no clear D. The germline V and J ends were trimmed by 2 bases and 0 bases, with 8 bases remaining between them. This CDR3 comprises 15 residues. The germline V gene encodes CDR1 KGHSH and CDR2 LQKENI. The CDR3 protein is CASSPWGDSGNTIYF. DNA of the CDR3: TGTGCCAGCTCACCATGGGGAGACTCTGGAAACACCATATATTTT.

Details on this clonotype: A read error may produce the germline difference seen at one junction end. J is TRBJ2-3 and V is TRBV12-3 or TRBV12-4; D not resolved. This CDR3 comprises 11 residues. The chain's CDR3 is CANSRRDTQYF. CDR3 sequence (DNA): TGTGCCAACAGTCGAAGAGATACGCAGTATTTT.

There are a few counts of this clonotype. The chain has TRBV25-1 and TRBJ2-2, with D tentatively TRBD1 or TRBD2 (5 bases each). V shed 1 base and J shed 3 bases, with 9 bases lying between them. The length of the CDR3 is 15 residues. Germline V gene lookup returns CDR1 MGHDK and CDR2 SYGVNS. The CDR3 DNA follows: TGTGCCAGCAGTGAATTTAGGGGAGACACCGGGGAGCTGTTTTTT. It encodes CASSEFRGDTGELFF.

This clonotype turned up a few times. The chain joins TRBV6-6 to TRBJ2-7; no definite D call. CDR3 length: 12 amino acids. V dropped 6 bases and J dropped 0 bases, with 6 bases sitting between them. Germline V CDR1 and CDR2: MNHNY, SVGAGI (reference sequence). Written as DNA, the CDR3 is TGTGCCAGCAGCGGGCCCTCCTACGAGCAGTACGTC. Amino acid sequence: CASSGPSYEQYV.

This clonotype was counted ten times or more. The chain uses TRBV5-1 and TRBJ2-5; D unclear. With 2 bases removed from V and 1 base from J, the gap between germline ends came to 9 bases. This CDR3 is 14 amino acids long. Germline V gene sequence: CDR1 SGHRS, CDR2 YFSETQ. DNA for the CDR3: TGCGCCAGCAGCTTCGGTCAGTCCCAAGAGACCCAGTACTTC. It is translated as CASSFGQSQETQYF.

This clonotype was detected only a few times. The rearrangement joins TRBV6-5 to TRBJ1-1, with a weak D call TRBD1 (6 bases). This CDR3 has 15 residues. The V and J ends lost 0 bases and 4 bases respectively, with 12 bases between them. CDR1 and CDR2 from the germline V gene are MNHEY and SVGAGI. Written as DNA, the CDR3 is TGTGCCAGCAGTTACTCGACAGGTACGAGCACTGAAGCTTTCTTT. It codes for CASSYSTGTSTEAFF.

V and J are TRBV10-3 and TRBJ2-7, with TRBD1 as a possible D gene (6 bases). This CDR3 is 13 amino acids long. With 10 bases removed from V and 3 bases from J, the gap between germline ends came to 16 bases. Germline V gene data show CDR1 as ENHRY and CDR2 as SYGVKD. The CDR3 loop is CATSQGDLYEQYV. DNA of the CDR3: TGTGCCACCTCACAGGGCGATCTCTACGAGCAGTACGTC.

This clonotype was detected a few times. The gene calls are TRBV6-6 and TRBJ1-1; D is possibly TRBD1 (5 bases). Trimming removed 8 bases at V and 7 bases at J, with 8 bases between. The length of the CDR3 is 10 residues. The germline V gene encodes CDR1 MNHNY and CDR2 SVGAGI (reference sequence). The CDR3 loop is CASGGGEAFF. CDR3 in DNA: TGTGCCAGCGGGGGAGGTGAAGCTTTCTTT.

The rearrangement links TRBV4-1 to TRBJ2-1; no reliable D call. The germline V gene encodes CDR1 MGHRA and CDR2 YSYEKL. CDR3 length: 14 amino acids. Trimming took off 4 bases at V and 8 bases at J, with 15 bases between the two ends. Here the CDR3 DNA reads TGCGCCAGCAGCCCGATATTTGCTTTCGATGAGCAGTTCTTC. Its protein product is CASSPIFAFDEQFF.

For the CDR3, the DNA is TGTGCCAGTAGTCGGACTAGCGGGGTGGTCGAGCAGTTCTTC. It codes for CASSRTSGVVEQFF. The chain has TRBV19 and TRBJ2-1; 12 nucleotides agree with TRBD2. Per germline, CDR1 LNHDA and CDR2 SQIVND (reference sequence). V lost 5 bases and J lost 10; bases outside the gene matches: 6. There are 14 residues in the CDR3.

In this sample, this clonotype turned up many times. The chain is built from TRBV5-1 and TRBJ2-7; TRBD1 matches 10 bases. Germline trimming cut 5 bases from V and 5 bases from J; bases unmatched to any gene: 7. Germline V CDR1 and CDR2: SGHRS, YFSETQ. The CDR3 runs 14 residues. The DNA for the CDR3 is TGCGCCAGCAGAACCGGGACAGGGGCCCACGAGCAGTACTTC. It specifies CASRTGTGAHEQYF.

This clonotype has ten or more counts. The rearrangement joins TRBV20-1 to TRBJ2-3; D could derive from TRBD1 or TRBD2 (5 bases each). The CDR3 contains 12 residues. Trimming removed 5 bases from V and 9 bases from J, with 15 bases in between. Germline CDR1 reads DFQATT; CDR2 reads SNEGSKA (reference sequence). Written as DNA, the CDR3 is TGCAGTGCTGGACCCTCCTGGGGGACGCAGTATTTT. As protein: CSAGPSWGTQYF.

The rearrangement links TRBV12-3 or TRBV12-4 to TRBJ2-2, with D tentatively TRBD1 or TRBD2 (6 bases each). V dropped 5 bases and J dropped 4 bases, with 17 bases sitting between them. The CDR3 sequence is 16 residues long. This chain's CDR3 is CASSPPPGGGTGELFF. CDR3 nucleotides: TGTGCCAGCAGTCCCCCCCCCGGGGGCGGCACCGGGGAGCTGTTTTTT.

This clonotype was counted a few times. The rearrangement joins TRBV5-1 to TRBJ2-3; D gene ambiguous. CDR3 length: 15 residues. The ends were cut back, 0 bases at V and 6 bases at J, with 14 bases in the middle. Germline CDR1 is SGHRS and CDR2 is YFSETQ. The CDR3 bases are TGCGCCAGCAGCTTGGGTCCCGCGGTGGGGGATACGCAGTATTTT. Its translation is CASSLGPAVGDTQYF. The whole variable domain, filled in from reference TRBV5-1 and TRBJ2-3, reads KAGVTQTPRYLIKTRGQQVTLSCSPISGHRSVSWYQQTPGQGLQFLFEYFSETQRNKGNFPGRFSGRQFSNSRSEMNVSTLELGDSALYLCASSLGPAVGDTQYFGPGTRLTVL.

This clonotype was counted ten times or more. This chain links TRBV20-1 with TRBJ2-5; 9 bases align to TRBD1. V shed 6 bases, J shed 5 bases, and the junction held 10 bases outside the gene matches. This CDR3 is 14 amino acids long. CDR1 is DFQATT, CDR2 SNEGSKA, per germline (reference sequence). CDR3 DNA: TGCAGTGCCCCCCGGGACAGGGCATTGGAGACCCAGTACTTC. This translates into CSAPRDRALETQYF.

The rearrangement joins TRBV2 to TRBJ1-6; D is unresolved. Deletions cut 6 bases from V and 2 bases from J, with 11 bases between. The V gene's germline CDR1 is SNHLY and CDR2 FYNNEI. The CDR3 sequence is 15 residues long. The CDR3 bases are TGTGCCAGCAGCAAGGATGGGGCCTATAATTCACCCCTCCACTTT. Amino acid sequence: CASSKDGAYNSPLHF.

The V and J genes are TRBV5-1 and TRBJ1-1; D not resolved. Trimming pared 0 bases from V and 2 bases from J, leaving 11 bases between. Germline V CDR1 and CDR2: SGHRS, YFSETQ. The CDR3 has 15 residues. The CDR3 DNA sequence: TGCGCCAGCAGCTTGGAATGGGGTGCCAACACTGAAGCTTTCTTT. Translated: CASSLEWGANTEAFF.

This clonotype was seen ten or more times. The chain links TRBV5-5 to TRBJ2-1; 8 bases align to TRBD2. The CDR3 spans 14 residues. The V gene's germline CDR1 is SGHKS and CDR2 YYEKEE (reference sequence). V lost 3 bases to trimming and J lost 6 bases; unmatched junction nucleotides: 5. The CDR3 loop is CASSSTRGGNEQFF. In nucleotides, the CDR3 is TGTGCCAGCAGCTCAACCCGGGGGGGCAATGAGCAGTTCTTC.

This clonotype was recorded at least ten times. The J gene is TRBJ2-2, the V gene TRBV5-1; 7 bases map to TRBD1. This CDR3 is built from 14 residues. V gave up 4 bases and J gave up 2 bases; unmatched junction bases: 2. Per the germline V gene, CDR1 is SGHRS and CDR2 is YFSETQ. In nucleotides, the CDR3 is TGCGCCAGCAGCCGGGACAGAAACACCGGGGAGCTGTTTTTT. Residues: CASSRDRNTGELFF.

This chain uses TRBV6-2 or TRBV6-3 with TRBJ2-7; D tentatively fits TRBD1 or TRBD2 (5 bases each). This CDR3 is 15 amino acids long. Germline assignment: CDR1 MNHEY and CDR2 SVGEGT. The V gene lost 6 bases and the J gene lost 8 bases, with 23 bases spanning the gap. CDR3 residues: CASSKGPGPGEKQYF. As DNA, the CDR3 is TGTGCCAGCAGCAAAGGTCCGGGGCCTGGGGAAAAGCAGTACTTC.

The table lists this clonotype with a few counts. This sequence joins TRBV7-9 and TRBJ1-1; TRBD1 is a possible D gene (6 bases). Germline V gives CDR1 SEHNR, CDR2 FQNEAQ (reference sequence). V lost 1 base to trimming and J lost 4 bases, with 13 bases between them. The CDR3 has 15 residues. The CDR3 here is CASSLVDEGGTEAFF. CDR3 coding DNA: TGTGCCAGCAGCTTAGTCGATGAAGGGGGCACTGAAGCTTTCTTT.

The chain combines TRBV12-3 or TRBV12-4 with TRBJ1-1; maybe TRBD1 (5 bases). Trimming removed 1 base from V and 1 base from J, with 22 bases in between. The CDR3 is made up of 19 amino acids. The CDR3 spells CASSLGPRVSMARNTEAFF. The CDR3 DNA is TGTGCCAGCAGTTTAGGCCCCAGGGTGTCTATGGCTCGGAACACTGAAGCTTTCTTT.

The chain couples TRBV7-8 to TRBJ2-2; 8 bases fit TRBD1. Germline V gene data show CDR1 as SGHVS and CDR2 as FQNEAQ. After removal of 4 bases from V and 5 bases from J, the junction contained 6 bases not matched to a gene. The CDR3 contains 15 residues. The CDR3 DNA sequence: TGTGCCAGCAGCTCCAGACAGGGGAGGACCGGGGAGCTGTTTTTT. Translated, it gives CASSSRQGRTGELFF.

This clonotype has just a few counts. The chain employs TRBV7-2 and TRBJ1-2; no clear D gene. Trimming took 6 bases from V and 8 from J, leaving 25 bases between them. The CDR3 spans 16 residues. CDR1 is SGHTA and CDR2 is FQGNSA in the germline V gene. The CDR3 DNA sequence: TGTGCCAGCAGACCCCCCCTGGTCGATCTCGGCGGGGGCTACACCTTC. Translated: CASRPPLVDLGGGYTF.